Listed here are 19 T cell receptor beta chains from one sample, sequenced in a study of response to subunit inactivated influenza vaccine. TCRdb re-derived calls from the RT-PCR reads in MiXCR, one entry per CDR3 protein. Here the sample spans some 800,000 distinct CDR3 sequences, approximately 22% being singletons. The input for sequencing was PBMCs from blood, taken more than 4 days after vaccination. The receptors come from a man between 45 and 60 years old who received an inactivated influenza vaccine.

In this sample, this clonotype turned up a few times. The CDR3 here is CSVGGTGFSGANVLTF. The DNA of the CDR3 is TGCAGCGTTGGGGGGACAGGGTTTTCTGGGGCCAACGTCCTGACTTTC. The chain carries TRBV29-1 and TRBJ2-6, with TRBD1 matching over 9 bases. J was trimmed by 1 base and V by 4 bases; bases with no gene match: 5. CDR1 and CDR2 from the germline V gene are SQVTM and ANQGSEA. The CDR3 covers 16 residues. Supplemented by reference TRBV29-1 and TRBJ2-6, the full variable domain reads SAVISQKPSRDICQRGTSLTIQCQVDSQVTMMFWYRQQPGQSLTLIATANQGSEATYESGFVIDKFPISRPNLTFSTLTVSNMSPEDSSIYLCSVGGTGFSGANVLTFGAGSRLTVL.

V usage is TRBV12-3 or TRBV12-4 and J usage is TRBJ2-3, with a possible D match to TRBD2 (6 bases). This CDR3 spans 13 amino acids. V lost 8 bases and J 2 bases, leaving 11 bases between the germline ends. The CDR3 reads CASGTLATDTQYF. The CDR3 DNA reads as TGTGCCAGCGGGACTCTCGCCACAGATACGCAGTATTTT.

The chain joins TRBV4-1 to TRBJ2-5, with TRBD2 as a possible D gene (6 bases). The CDR3 covers 14 residues. Germline V gene sequence: CDR1 MGHRA, CDR2 YSYEKL. V was cut by 3 bases and J by 5 bases, with 13 bases left in between. The CDR3 reads CASSHALAKETQYF. The DNA for the CDR3 is TGCGCCAGCAGCCACGCGCTAGCGAAGGAGACCCAGTACTTC.

The V and J genes are TRBV3-1 and TRBJ2-7, with a weak D call TRBD1 (6 bases). Looked up from germline, CDR1 is LGHDT and CDR2 is YNNKEL (reference sequence). V was cut by 7 bases and J by 2 bases, with 12 bases left in between. The CDR3 is made up of 13 amino acids. CDR3 in amino acids: CASNQGIPYEQYF. The DNA for the CDR3 is TGTGCCAGCAACCAGGGGATCCCCTACGAGCAGTACTTC.

J is TRBJ2-4 and V is TRBV12-3 or TRBV12-4; 9 bases fit TRBD1. The ends lost 6 bases at V and 0 bases at J; junction bases unmatched: 3. The CDR3 is 15 residues long. CDR3 loop: CASSGTGLAKNIQYF. In nucleotides, the CDR3 is TGTGCCAGCAGCGGGACAGGGTTAGCCAAAAACATTCAGTACTTC.

The V call is TRBV5-1, the J call TRBJ2-4; 13 positions agree with TRBD2. The V segment lost 5 bases and the J segment 6 bases; nucleotides outside the gene matches: 5. Germline V gene sequence: CDR1 SGHRS, CDR2 YFSETQ. This CDR3 region has 15 residues. This CDR3 reads CASRLAGGSGNIQYF. In DNA form, the CDR3 reads TGCGCCAGCAGACTAGCGGGAGGGTCGGGAAACATTCAGTACTTC.

This clonotype was counted at least ten times. This chain links TRBV15 with TRBJ1-4; D is uncertain. There are 15 residues in the CDR3. V lost 0 bases, J lost 0 bases, and 5 bases lay in between. In germline, CDR1 is LNHNV, CDR2 YYDKDF (reference sequence). In DNA form, the CDR3 reads TGTGCCACCAGCAGAGAGGGCGCAACTAATGAAAAACTGTTTTTT. It codes for CATSREGATNEKLFF.

The chain carries TRBV4-2 and TRBJ2-2, with 8 bases identical to TRBD1. This CDR3 contains 16 residues. The V gene end was trimmed by 1 base and the J gene end by 5 bases; junction bases not matched to a gene: 6. Germline CDR1 is LGHNA and CDR2 is YNFKEQ. The CDR3 spells CASSQAQGGNTGELFF. The DNA of the CDR3 is TGTGCCAGCAGCCAAGCACAGGGGGGAAATACCGGGGAGCTGTTTTTT.

This clonotype was observed many times. The chain couples TRBV29-1 to TRBJ2-7; D perhaps matches TRBD2 (6 bases). V was trimmed by 6 bases and J by 1 base, leaving 19 bases between them. Germline V lookup: CDR1 SQVTM, CDR2 ANQGSEA. The CDR3 has 15 amino acids. The CDR3 coding sequence is TGCAGCGTGTCCCCGGACCAGCGGGCTTCCTACGAGCAGTACTTC. This encodes CSVSPDQRASYEQYF.

This clonotype was found a few times. V is TRBV4-3 and J is TRBJ2-3; 8 bases are shared with TRBD2. Looked up from germline, CDR1 is LGHNA and CDR2 is YSLEER. The junction had 7 bases not matched to a gene; V was cut back by 1 base and J by 1 base. The length of the CDR3 is 17 residues. This CDR3 is CASSQGQSGGRTDTQYF. In DNA, the CDR3 is TGCGCCAGCAGCCAAGGACAGTCGGGAGGGCGCACAGATACGCAGTATTTT.

This clonotype showed up just a few times. The rearrangement joins TRBV29-1 to TRBJ2-1; a possible D gene is TRBD1 (5 bases). CDR3 length equals 13 residues. V shed 7 bases and J shed 5 bases, with 15 bases lying between them. CDR1 is SQVTM and CDR2 is ANQGSEA in the germline V gene. This CDR3 reads CSGGHSGNNEQFF. In nucleotides, the CDR3 is TGCAGCGGTGGACATAGTGGGAACAATGAGCAGTTCTTC.

This chain links TRBV12-3 or TRBV12-4 with TRBJ1-3; TRBD1 matches 8 bases. J lost 9 bases, V lost 6 bases, and 10 bases had no gene match. The CDR3 consists of 14 residues. The CDR3 loop reads CASSADRGSLTIYF. Here the CDR3 DNA reads TGTGCCAGCAGCGCCGACAGGGGTTCCCTCACCATATATTTT.

This clonotype has just a few counts. CDR3 protein: CASSITGPYNEQFF. CDR3 nucleotide sequence: TGTGCCAGCAGTATTACCGGACCTTACAATGAGCAGTTCTTC. The V and J genes are TRBV27 and TRBJ2-1; D is unresolved. Trimming stripped 5 bases from V and 4 bases from J, with 12 bases between. The CDR3 extends over 14 amino acids. Germline values: CDR1 MNHEY, CDR2 SMNVEV (reference sequence).

The chain combines TRBV20-1 with TRBJ1-1, with D unclear. The CDR3 is made up of 14 amino acids. V lost 2 bases, J lost 1 base, and 11 bases lay in between. Germline loops: CDR1 DFQATT, CDR2 SNEGSKA (reference sequence). The CDR3 DNA reads TGCAGTGCTAGAACTCGGCAGCCGAACACTGAAGCTTTCTTT. Translation gives CSARTRQPNTEAFF.

This clonotype occurred many times. The J gene is TRBJ2-3, the V gene TRBV5-1; D unresolved. Per germline, CDR1 SGHRS and CDR2 YFSETQ. The germline V and J ends were trimmed by 0 bases and 6 bases, with 5 bases remaining between them. There are 12 residues in the CDR3. Here the CDR3 reads CASSLVSDTQYF. The CDR3 nucleotides read TGCGCCAGCAGCTTGGTTTCGGATACGCAGTATTTT.

This sequence joins TRBV7-8 and TRBJ2-3; TRBD2 matches at 10 bases. The CDR3 covers 17 residues. From germline, CDR1 is SGHVS and CDR2 FQNEAQ. V shed 2 bases and J 0 bases; nucleotides not matched to a gene: 5. The CDR3 sequence is CASSLNPTSGSTDTQYF. The CDR3 bases are TGTGCCAGCAGCTTAAACCCGACTAGCGGGAGCACAGATACGCAGTATTTT.

This clonotype was counted a few times. The V call is TRBV11-2, the J call TRBJ2-7; 9 bases are shared with TRBD1. J lost 3 bases, V lost 1 base, and 13 bases had no gene match. The CDR3 is 18 residues long. CDR1 and CDR2 (germline): SGHAT, FQNNGV. The DNA for the CDR3 is TGTGCCAGCAGCTTAGTGGTCTTTAGGGACAGGGACCGCTACGAGCAGTACTTC. Amino acid sequence: CASSLVVFRDRDRYEQYF.

This sequence joins TRBV20-1 and TRBJ2-3; no clear D. The V gene lost 3 bases and the J gene lost 0 bases, with 7 bases spanning the gap. The CDR3 is 13 residues long. Looked up from germline, CDR1 is DFQATT and CDR2 is SNEGSKA (reference sequence). In DNA, the CDR3 is TGCAGTGCTAGCGTACGTAGCACAGATACGCAGTATTTT. The encoded protein is CSASVRSTDTQYF.

This chain links TRBV2 with TRBJ2-1, with 11 bases lining up with TRBD2. CDR1 and CDR2 (germline): SNHLY, FYNNEI. V shed 6 bases and J 3 bases; nucleotides not matched to a gene: 4. This CDR3 region has 15 residues. The chain's CDR3 is CASSVSGGVYNEQFF. Written as DNA, the CDR3 is TGTGCCAGCAGCGTTAGCGGGGGGGTCTACAATGAGCAGTTCTTC.